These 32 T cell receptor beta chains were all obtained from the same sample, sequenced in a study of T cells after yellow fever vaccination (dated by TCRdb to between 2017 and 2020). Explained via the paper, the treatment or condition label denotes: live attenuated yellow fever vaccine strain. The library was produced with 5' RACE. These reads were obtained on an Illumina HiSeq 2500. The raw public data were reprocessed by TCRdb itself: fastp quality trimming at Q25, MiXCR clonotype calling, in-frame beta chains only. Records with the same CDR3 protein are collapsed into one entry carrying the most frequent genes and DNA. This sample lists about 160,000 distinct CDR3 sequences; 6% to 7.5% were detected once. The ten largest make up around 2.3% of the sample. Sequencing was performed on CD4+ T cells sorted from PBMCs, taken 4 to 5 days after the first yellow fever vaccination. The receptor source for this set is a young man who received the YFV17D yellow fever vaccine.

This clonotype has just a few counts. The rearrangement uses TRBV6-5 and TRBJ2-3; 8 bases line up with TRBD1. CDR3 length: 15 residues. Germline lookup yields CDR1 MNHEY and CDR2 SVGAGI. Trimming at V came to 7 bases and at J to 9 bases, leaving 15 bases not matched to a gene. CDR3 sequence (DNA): TGTGCCAGCACAGGGACGCAGGGGGCGCGGGCGACGCAGTATTTT. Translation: CASTGTQGARATQYF.

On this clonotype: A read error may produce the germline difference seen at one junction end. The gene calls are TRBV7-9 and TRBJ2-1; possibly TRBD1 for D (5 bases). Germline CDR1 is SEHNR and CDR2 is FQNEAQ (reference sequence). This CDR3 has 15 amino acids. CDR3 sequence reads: CASSFSRAAGDEHFF. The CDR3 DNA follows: TGTGCCAGCAGCTTCTCCAGGGCGGCTGGTGATGAGCACTTCTTC. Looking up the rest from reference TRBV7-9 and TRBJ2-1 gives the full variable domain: DTGVSQNPRHKITKRGQNVTFRCDPISEHNRLYWYRQTLGQGPEFLTYFQNEAQLEKSRLLSDRFSAERPKGSFSTLEIQRTEQGDSAMYLCASSFSRAAGDEHFFGPGTRLTVL.

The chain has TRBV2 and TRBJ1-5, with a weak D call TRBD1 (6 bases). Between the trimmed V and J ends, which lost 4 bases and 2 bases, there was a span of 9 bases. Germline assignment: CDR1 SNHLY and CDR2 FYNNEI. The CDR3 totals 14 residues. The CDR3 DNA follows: TGTGCCAGCAGTGGACAGGTGGGCAATCAGCCCCAGCATTTT. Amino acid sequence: CASSGQVGNQPQHF.

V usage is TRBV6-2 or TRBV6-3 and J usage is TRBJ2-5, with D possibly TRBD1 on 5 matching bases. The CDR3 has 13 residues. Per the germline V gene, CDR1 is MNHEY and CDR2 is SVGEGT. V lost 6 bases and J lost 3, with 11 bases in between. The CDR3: CASRPADKETQYF. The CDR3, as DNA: TGTGCCAGCAGGCCCGCGGACAAAGAGACCCAGTACTTC.

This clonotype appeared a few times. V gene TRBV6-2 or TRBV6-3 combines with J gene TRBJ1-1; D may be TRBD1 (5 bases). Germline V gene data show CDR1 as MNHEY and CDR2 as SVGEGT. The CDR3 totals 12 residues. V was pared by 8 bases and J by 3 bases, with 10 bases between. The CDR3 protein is CASGTGYTEAFF. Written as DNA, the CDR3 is TGTGCCAGCGGGACCGGATACACTGAAGCTTTCTTT.

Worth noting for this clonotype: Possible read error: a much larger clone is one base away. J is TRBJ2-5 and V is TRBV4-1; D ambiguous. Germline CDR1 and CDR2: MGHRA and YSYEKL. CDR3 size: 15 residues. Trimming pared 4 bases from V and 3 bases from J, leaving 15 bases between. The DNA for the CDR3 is TGCGCCAGCAGCCTTCCTGGGGTACAGAAAGAGACCCAGTACTTC. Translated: CASSLPGVQKETQYF.

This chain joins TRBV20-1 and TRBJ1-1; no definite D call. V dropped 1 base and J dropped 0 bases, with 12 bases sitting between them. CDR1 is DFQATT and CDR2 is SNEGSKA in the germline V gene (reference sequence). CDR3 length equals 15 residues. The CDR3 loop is CSARGKPGMNTEAFF. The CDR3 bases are TGCAGTGCTAGAGGAAAACCGGGGATGAACACTGAAGCTTTCTTT.

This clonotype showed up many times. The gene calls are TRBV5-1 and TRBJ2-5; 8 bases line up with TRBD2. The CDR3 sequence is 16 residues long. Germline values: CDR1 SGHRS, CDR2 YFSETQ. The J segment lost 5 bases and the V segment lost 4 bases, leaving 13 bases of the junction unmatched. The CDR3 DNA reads TGCGCCAGCAGCCCTCGGGGTAGCGGGGAGTATGAGACCCAGTACTTC. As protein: CASSPRGSGEYETQYF.

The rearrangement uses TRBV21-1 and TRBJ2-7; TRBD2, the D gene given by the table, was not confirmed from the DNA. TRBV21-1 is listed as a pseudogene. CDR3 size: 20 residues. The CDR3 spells CASSNILSLAGGPYLYEQYF. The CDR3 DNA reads TGTGCCAGCAGCAATATCTTATCACTAGCGGGGGGGCCCTACCTCTACGAGCAGTACTTC.

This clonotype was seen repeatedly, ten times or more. This CDR3 is CASSSRTGTGELFF. The CDR3 region has the DNA TGTGCCAGCAGCTCGAGGACAGGCACCGGGGAGCTGTTTTTT. The chain employs TRBV7-2 and TRBJ2-2, with 7 bases lining up with TRBD1. The CDR3 has 14 residues. CDR1 is SGHTA and CDR2 is FQGNSA in the germline V gene. V was pared by 4 bases and J by 4 bases, with 3 bases of the junction left unmatched.

In nucleotides, the CDR3 is TGTGCCACCCATCAAGGCGACTTCTATCAGCCCCAGCATTTT. Amino acids: CATHQGDFYQPQHF. The chain carries TRBV28 and TRBJ1-5; D is unresolved. The V end was cut by 10 bases, the J end by 5 bases, with 18 bases between. The CDR3 has 14 residues. Germline lookup yields CDR1 MDHEN and CDR2 SYDVKM.

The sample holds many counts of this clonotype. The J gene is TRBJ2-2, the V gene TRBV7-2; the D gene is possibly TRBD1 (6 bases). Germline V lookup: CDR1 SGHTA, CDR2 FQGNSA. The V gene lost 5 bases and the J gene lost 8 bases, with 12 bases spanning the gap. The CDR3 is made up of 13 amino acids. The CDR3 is CASSVPGAGELFF. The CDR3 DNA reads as TGTGCCAGCAGCGTCCCAGGGGCGGGGGAGCTGTTTTTT.

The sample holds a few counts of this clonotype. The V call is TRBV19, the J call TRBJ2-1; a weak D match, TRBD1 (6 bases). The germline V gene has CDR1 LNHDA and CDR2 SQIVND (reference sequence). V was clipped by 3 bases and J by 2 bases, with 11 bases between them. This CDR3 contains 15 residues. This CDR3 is CASSILGQPYNEQFF. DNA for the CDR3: TGTGCCAGTAGTATTTTGGGACAACCCTACAATGAGCAGTTCTTC.

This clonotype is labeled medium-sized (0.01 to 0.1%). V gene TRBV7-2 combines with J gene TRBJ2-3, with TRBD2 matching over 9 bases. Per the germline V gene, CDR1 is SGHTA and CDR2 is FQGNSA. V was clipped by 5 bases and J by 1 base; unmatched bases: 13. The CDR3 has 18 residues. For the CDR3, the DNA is TGTGCCAGCAGCCAGACCGTCGTTAGCGGGGGTCGCACAGATACGCAGTATTTT. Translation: CASSQTVVSGGRTDTQYF.

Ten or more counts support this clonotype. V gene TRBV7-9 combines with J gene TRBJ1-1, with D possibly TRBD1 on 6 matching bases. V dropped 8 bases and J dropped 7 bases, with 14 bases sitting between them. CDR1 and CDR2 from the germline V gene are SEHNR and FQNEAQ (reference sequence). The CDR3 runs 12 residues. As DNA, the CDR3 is TGTGCCAGCGACGATGACAGGCTTGAAGCTTTCTTT. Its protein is CASDDDRLEAFF.

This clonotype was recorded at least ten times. The CDR3, as DNA: TGTGCCAGCAGCGTTGACAGCGCCCTAAACACTGAAGCTTTCTTT. Its translation: CASSVDSALNTEAFF. The rearrangement joins TRBV7-2 to TRBJ1-1; D perhaps matches TRBD1 (5 bases). CDR3 length: 15 amino acids. Germline lookup yields CDR1 SGHTA and CDR2 FQGNSA. Trimming left V 5 bases short and J 2 bases short, with 15 bases between.

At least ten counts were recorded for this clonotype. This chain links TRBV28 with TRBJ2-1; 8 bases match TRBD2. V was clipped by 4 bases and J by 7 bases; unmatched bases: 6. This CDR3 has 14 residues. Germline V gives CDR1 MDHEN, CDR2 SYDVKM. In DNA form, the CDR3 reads TGTGCCAGCAGTTCTCCGACTAGCGTTAATGAGCAGTTCTTC. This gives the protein CASSSPTSVNEQFF.

Here the CDR3 reads CASSPTRGTSGGTDTQYF. CDR3 in DNA: TGTGCCAGCAGTCCCACTCGAGGGACTAGCGGGGGCACAGATACGCAGTATTTT. V usage is TRBV27 and J usage is TRBJ2-3, with 13 bases lining up with TRBD2. Trimming took 5 bases from V and 1 from J; bases not matched to a gene: 9. Germline lookup yields CDR1 MNHEY and CDR2 SMNVEV (reference sequence). The CDR3 is made up of 18 amino acids.

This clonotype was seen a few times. The CDR3, as DNA: TGCAGTGCCGTGGAGAATCCTGAAGCTTTCTTT. Encoded protein: CSAVENPEAFF. The chain joins TRBV20-1 to TRBJ1-1; no clear D. CDR1 and CDR2 (germline): DFQATT, SNEGSKA (reference sequence). This CDR3 has 11 amino acids. V was pared by 6 bases and J by 6 bases, with 11 bases between.

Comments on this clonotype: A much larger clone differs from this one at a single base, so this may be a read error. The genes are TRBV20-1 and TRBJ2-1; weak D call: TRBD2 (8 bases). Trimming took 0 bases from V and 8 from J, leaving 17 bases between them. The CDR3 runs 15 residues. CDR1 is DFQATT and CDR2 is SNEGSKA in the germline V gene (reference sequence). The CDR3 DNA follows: TGCAGTGCTAGAGATGGGACTAGAGGGGGCCATGAGCAGTTCTTC. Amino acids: CSARDGTRGGHEQFF.

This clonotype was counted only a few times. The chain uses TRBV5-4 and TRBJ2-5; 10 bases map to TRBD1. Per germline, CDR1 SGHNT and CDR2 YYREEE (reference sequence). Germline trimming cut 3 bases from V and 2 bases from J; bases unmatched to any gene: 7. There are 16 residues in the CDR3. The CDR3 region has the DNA TGTGCCAGCAGCTCGAGACCGGGACAGGGGCAAGAGACCCAGTACTTC. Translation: CASSSRPGQGQETQYF.

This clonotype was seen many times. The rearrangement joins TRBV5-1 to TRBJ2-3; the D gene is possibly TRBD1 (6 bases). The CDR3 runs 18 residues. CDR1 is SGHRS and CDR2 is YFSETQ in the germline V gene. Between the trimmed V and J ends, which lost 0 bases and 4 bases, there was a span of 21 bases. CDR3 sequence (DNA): TGCGCCAGCAGCTTGGCCCTACGGACAGTCTCCACCCCAGATACGCAGTATTTT. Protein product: CASSLALRTVSTPDTQYF.

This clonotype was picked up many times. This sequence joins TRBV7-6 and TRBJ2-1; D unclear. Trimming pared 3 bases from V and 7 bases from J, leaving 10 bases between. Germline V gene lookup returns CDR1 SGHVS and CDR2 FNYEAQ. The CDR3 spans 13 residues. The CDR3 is CASSLTPFNEQFF. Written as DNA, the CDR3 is TGTGCCAGCAGCTTGACTCCGTTTAATGAGCAGTTCTTC. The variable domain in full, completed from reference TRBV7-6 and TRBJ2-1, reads GAGVSQSPRYKVTKRGQDVALRCDPISGHVSLYWYRQALGQGPEFLTYFNYEAQQDKSGLPNDRFSAERPEGSISTLTIQRTEQRDSAMYRCASSLTPFNEQFFGPGTRLTVL.

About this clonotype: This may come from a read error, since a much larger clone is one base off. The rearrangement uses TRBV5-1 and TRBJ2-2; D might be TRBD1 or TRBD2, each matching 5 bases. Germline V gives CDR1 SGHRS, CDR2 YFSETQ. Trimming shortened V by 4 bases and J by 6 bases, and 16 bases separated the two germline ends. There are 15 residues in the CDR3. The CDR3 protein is CASSPGTRTSGELFF. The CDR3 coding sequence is TGCGCCAGCAGCCCCGGGACGAGGACCTCCGGGGAGCTGTTTTTT.

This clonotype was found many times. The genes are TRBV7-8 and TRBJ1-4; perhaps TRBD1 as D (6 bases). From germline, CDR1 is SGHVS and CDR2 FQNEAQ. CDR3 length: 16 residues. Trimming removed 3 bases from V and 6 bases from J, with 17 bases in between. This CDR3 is CASSLARGRLDEKLFF. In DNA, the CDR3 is TGTGCCAGCAGCTTGGCAAGGGGGAGGCTGGATGAAAAACTGTTTTTT.

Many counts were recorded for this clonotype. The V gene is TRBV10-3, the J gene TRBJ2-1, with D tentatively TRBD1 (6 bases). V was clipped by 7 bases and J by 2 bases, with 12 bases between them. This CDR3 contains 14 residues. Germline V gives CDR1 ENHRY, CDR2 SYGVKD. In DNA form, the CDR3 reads TGTGCCATCACCCGGGACACGGCCTACAATGAGCAGTTCTTC. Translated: CAITRDTAYNEQFF.

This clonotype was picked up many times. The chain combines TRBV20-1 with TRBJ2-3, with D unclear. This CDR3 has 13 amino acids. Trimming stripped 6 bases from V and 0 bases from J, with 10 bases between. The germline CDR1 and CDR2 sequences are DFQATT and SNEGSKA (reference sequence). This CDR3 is CSAPSISTDTQYF. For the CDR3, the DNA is TGCAGTGCGCCTAGTATTAGCACAGATACGCAGTATTTT.

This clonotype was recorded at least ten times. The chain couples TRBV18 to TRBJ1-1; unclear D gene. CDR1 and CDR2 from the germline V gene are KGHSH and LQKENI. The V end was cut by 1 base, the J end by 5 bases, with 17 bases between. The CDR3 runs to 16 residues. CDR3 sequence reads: CASSPLGAVTGTEAFF. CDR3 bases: TGTGCCAGCTCACCACTGGGAGCGGTAACGGGAACTGAAGCTTTCTTT.

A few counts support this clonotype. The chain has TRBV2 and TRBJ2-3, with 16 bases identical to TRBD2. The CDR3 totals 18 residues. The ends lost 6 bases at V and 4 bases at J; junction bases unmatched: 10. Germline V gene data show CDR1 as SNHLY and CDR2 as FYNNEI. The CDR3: CASSLWAGLAGGPDTQYF. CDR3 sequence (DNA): TGTGCCAGCAGCCTTTGGGCGGGACTAGCGGGGGGGCCAGATACGCAGTATTTT.

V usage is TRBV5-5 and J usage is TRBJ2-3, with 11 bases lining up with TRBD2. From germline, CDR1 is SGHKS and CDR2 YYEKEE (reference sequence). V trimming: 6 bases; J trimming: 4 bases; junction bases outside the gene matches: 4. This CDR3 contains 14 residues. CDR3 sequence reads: CASTVAGGPDTQYF. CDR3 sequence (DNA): TGTGCCAGCACCGTAGCGGGGGGGCCAGATACGCAGTATTTT. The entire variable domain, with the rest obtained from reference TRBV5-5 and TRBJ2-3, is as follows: DAGVTQSPTHLIKTRGQQVTLRCSPISGHKSVSWYQQVLGQGPQFIFQYYEKEERGRGNFPDRFSARQFPNYSSELNVNALLLGDSALYLCASTVAGGPDTQYFGPGTRLTVL.

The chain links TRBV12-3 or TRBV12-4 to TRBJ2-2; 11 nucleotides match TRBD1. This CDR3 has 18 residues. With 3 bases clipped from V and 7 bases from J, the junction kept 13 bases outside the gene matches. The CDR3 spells CASSFRTGGSNFVGELFF. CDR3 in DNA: TGTGCCAGCAGTTTCCGGACAGGGGGCTCGAATTTTGTCGGGGAGCTGTTTTTT.

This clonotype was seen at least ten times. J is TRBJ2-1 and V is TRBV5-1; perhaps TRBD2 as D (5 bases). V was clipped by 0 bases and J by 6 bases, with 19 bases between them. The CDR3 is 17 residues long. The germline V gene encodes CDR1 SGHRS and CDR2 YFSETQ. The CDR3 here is CASSLGASLGSRNEQFF. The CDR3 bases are TGCGCCAGCAGCTTGGGAGCTAGCCTAGGGTCCCGCAATGAGCAGTTCTTC.